A single sample gave rise to the 30 T cell receptor beta chains below, sequenced in a study of Ad26.COV2.S vaccination and SARS-CoV-2 variants. The treatment: around 19 received Ad26.COV2.S at low or high dose, single or two shots; roughly 5 received placebo; per-sample allocation not given. The samples date from day 63 after the first vaccine or placebo injection. Data came from immunoSEQ multiplex PCR; TCRdb stores just in-frame clones and leaves some out. The sample contains 350,000 to 450,000 clones, 80% to 95% of which appear only once. Sequenced here: peripheral blood, sampled in a trial of Ad26.COV2.S vaccine versus placebo. The receptors here all came from a person aged 18-60 years who received the Ad26.COV2.S COVID-19 vaccine or a placebo.

This chain uses TRBV6-2 or TRBV6-3 with TRBJ2-7, with D perhaps TRBD1 (6 bases). The germline V and J ends were trimmed by 2 bases and 7 bases, with 18 bases remaining between them. The CDR3 has 15 amino acids. Germline CDR1 and CDR2: MNHEY and SVGEGT. CDR3 in amino acids: CASSYPSIGGEEQYF. CDR3 DNA sequence: TGTGCCAGCAGTTACCCCTCAATAGGGGGTGAAGAGCAGTACTTC.

The chain carries TRBV4-3 and TRBJ2-1; a weak D match, TRBD2 (6 bases). There are 14 residues in the CDR3. Germline CDR1 reads LGHNA; CDR2 reads YSLEER. The V end lost 3 bases, the J end lost 6 bases, and 12 bases lay between the germline ends. CDR3 sequence: CASSHYGTRNEQFF. The CDR3 region has the DNA TGCGCCAGCAGCCACTACGGGACTCGCAATGAGCAGTTCTTC.

The CDR3 region is CATSEGTGESYEQYF. The CDR3 bases are TGTGCCACCAGTGAGGGGACAGGGGAATCCTACGAGCAGTACTTC. V is TRBV24-1 and J is TRBJ2-7; 10 bases map to TRBD1. Germline CDR1 KGHDR, CDR2 SFDVKD. The CDR3 is made up of 15 amino acids. Trimming cost V 4 bases and J 1 base; bases outside gene matches: 3.

The genes are TRBV5-4 and TRBJ2-5; 10 nucleotides align to TRBD2. The CDR3 contains 16 residues. The V gene end was trimmed by 3 bases and the J gene end by 4 bases; junction bases not matched to a gene: 9. Germline CDR1 reads SGHNT; CDR2 reads YYREEE (reference sequence). The CDR3 DNA is TGTGCCAGCAGCTCCGTCAGCGGGGGGGGAAGAGAGACCCAGTACTTC. This translates into CASSSVSGGGRETQYF.

V gene TRBV6-2 or TRBV6-3 combines with J gene TRBJ1-2; D remains ambiguous. The CDR3 is 14 residues long. Germline loops: CDR1 MNHEY, CDR2 SVGEGT. Trimming left V 0 bases short and J 4 bases short, with 9 bases between. CDR3 amino acids: CASSYSSPGYGYTF. The CDR3 DNA reads as TGTGCCAGCAGTTACTCGAGTCCCGGCTATGGCTACACCTTC.

V usage is TRBV5-6 and J usage is TRBJ1-2, with D perhaps TRBD1 (6 bases). V dropped 1 base and J dropped 3 bases, with 10 bases sitting between them. Germline V CDR1 and CDR2: SGHDT, YYEEEE. The CDR3 has 14 amino acids. CDR3 in DNA: TGTGCCAGCAGCTTGATAGGGGGGGACTATGGCTACACCTTC. It encodes CASSLIGGDYGYTF.

The J gene is TRBJ2-3, the V gene TRBV28; 7 nucleotides agree with TRBD2. The CDR3 has 14 residues. The V gene end was trimmed by 8 bases and the J gene end by 7 bases; junction bases not matched to a gene: 12. Germline V gene sequence: CDR1 MDHEN, CDR2 SYDVKM. CDR3 nucleotide sequence: TGTGCCAGCGGAACTAGCGAAGAGGGAAATACGCAGTATTTT. This translates into CASGTSEEGNTQYF.

The gene calls are TRBV11-2 and TRBJ2-7; D is undetermined. The CDR3 consists of 15 residues. The V gene's germline CDR1 is SGHAT and CDR2 FQNNGV. The CDR3 DNA reads TGTGTTTCCGGCAGTCCCCTCCACCTGTACTACGAGCAGTACTTC. Its translation: CVSGSPLHLYYEQYF.

The V call is TRBV5-5, the J call TRBJ2-5, with 11 bases fitting TRBD1. The CDR3 covers 17 residues. Trimming at V came to 0 bases and at J to 4 bases, leaving 8 bases not matched to a gene. Per germline, CDR1 SGHKS and CDR2 YYEKEE (reference sequence). Here the CDR3 reads CASSLETGQGVTETQYF. CDR3 bases: TGTGCCAGCAGCTTGGAAACGGGACAGGGGGTAACAGAGACCCAGTACTTC.

The chain joins TRBV29-1 to TRBJ1-2; tentatively, D is TRBD1 (6 bases). V gave up 3 bases and J gave up 0 bases, with 14 bases separating them. There are 15 residues in the CDR3. The germline CDR1 and CDR2 sequences are SQVTM and ANQGSEA. The CDR3, as DNA: TGCAGCGTTGACCGCGGACAGATAGCTAACTATGGCTACACCTTC. It yields the protein CSVDRGQIANYGYTF.

CDR3 sequence reads: CASSGGPLREAFF. The CDR3 bases are TGTGCCAGCAGCGGTGGGCCGTTGCGGGAAGCTTTCTTT. The chain links TRBV7-9 to TRBJ1-1; D gene uncertain. Trimming shortened V by 5 bases and J by 8 bases, and 15 bases separated the two germline ends. CDR3 length: 13 amino acids. The germline V gene has CDR1 SEHNR and CDR2 FQNEAQ (reference sequence).

The chain is built from TRBV9 and TRBJ2-1; 7 positions match TRBD1. The J segment lost 4 bases and the V segment lost 4 bases, leaving 17 bases of the junction unmatched. Germline loops: CDR1 SGDLS, CDR2 YYNGEE. The CDR3 has 18 amino acids. CDR3 DNA: TGTGCCAGCAGCACTCAACCTACGGGACAGATAATATACAATGAGCAGTTCTTC. It codes for CASSTQPTGQIIYNEQFF.

V gene TRBV27 combines with J gene TRBJ2-2, with 7 bases aligning to TRBD1. Trimming removed 1 base from V and 2 bases from J; junction bases left unmatched: 7. Germline V gene lookup returns CDR1 MNHEY and CDR2 SMNVEV (reference sequence). The CDR3 runs to 17 residues. The CDR3 sequence: CASSLWLIGGNTGELFF. The CDR3 bases are TGTGCCAGCAGTTTATGGTTGATAGGGGGCAACACCGGGGAGCTGTTTTTT.

This clone has only one observation. The chain recombines TRBV10-2 with TRBJ2-3; D is perhaps TRBD2 (5 bases). Germline CDR1 WSHSY, CDR2 SAAADI. The CDR3 extends over 15 amino acids. Trimming took off 2 bases at V and 2 bases at J, with 11 bases between the two ends. In DNA form, the CDR3 reads TGCGCCAGCAGTGAGGACCCCGGGGACACAGATACGCAGTATTTT. Its translation: CASSEDPGDTDTQYF.

This clone occurred once. The V call is TRBV14, the J call TRBJ2-5; 9 positions match TRBD1. The CDR3 runs to 14 residues. V shed 4 bases, J shed 4 bases, and the junction held 4 bases outside the gene matches. CDR1 and CDR2 from the germline V gene are SGHDN and FVKESK. In DNA, the CDR3 is TGTGCCAGCAGCCCATGGACAGGGGTAGAGACCCAGTACTTC. Its translation: CASSPWTGVETQYF.

The chain carries TRBV6-2 or TRBV6-3 and TRBJ2-1; D is possibly TRBD1 (6 bases). The CDR3 covers 13 residues. CDR1 and CDR2 from the germline V gene are MNHEY and SVGEGT. V gave up 5 bases and J gave up 10 bases, with 15 bases separating them. The CDR3 DNA follows: TGTGCCAGCAGTGGGACATCGAATCGGGAGCAGTTCTTC. Translated: CASSGTSNREQFF.

The J gene is TRBJ2-2, the V gene TRBV29-1; D might be TRBD1 (6 bases). Trimming removed 5 bases from V and 6 bases from J, with 10 bases in between. The CDR3 covers 12 residues. Germline V CDR1 and CDR2: SQVTM, ANQGSEA. This CDR3 is CSVTQGPGELFF. Here the CDR3 DNA reads TGCAGCGTTACTCAGGGGCCCGGGGAGCTGTTTTTT.

The gene calls are TRBV4-1 and TRBJ1-1; D possibly corresponds to TRBD1 (5 bases). The CDR3 has 14 residues. The V gene's germline CDR1 is MGHRA and CDR2 YSYEKL. V was cut by 8 bases and J by 5 bases, with 18 bases left in between. The CDR3, as DNA: TGCGCCAGCCGCGGGGTAGCAGGGTTAACTGAAGCTTTCTTT. Protein: CASRGVAGLTEAFF.

The chain couples TRBV27 to TRBJ1-6; perhaps TRBD1 as D (6 bases). The CDR3 covers 18 residues. V was shortened by 2 bases and J by 10 bases, with 24 bases between the two germline ends. Germline-derived CDR1 and CDR2 are MNHEY and SMNVEV (reference sequence). CDR3 DNA sequence: TGTGCCAGCAGTTTAGAAGGGGGGCGCTTAGGTATGATATCACCCCTCCACTTT. Translation: CASSLEGGRLGMISPLHF.

This clone was found once. V and J are TRBV30 and TRBJ2-1, with TRBD2 matching 8 bases. The CDR3 covers 14 residues. Per the germline V gene, CDR1 is GTSNPN and CDR2 is SVGIG (reference sequence). V was clipped by 0 bases and J by 9 bases; unmatched bases: 7. The chain's CDR3 is CAWSVPAGVGEQFF. CDR3 coding DNA: TGTGCCTGGAGTGTGCCAGCGGGGGTAGGTGAGCAGTTCTTC. The variable domain in full, completed from reference TRBV30 and TRBJ2-1, reads SQTIHQWPATLVQPVGSPLSLECTVEGTSNPNLYWYRQAAGRGLQLLFYSVGIGQISSEVPQNLSASRPQDRQFILSSKKLLLSDSGFYLCAWSVPAGVGEQFFGPGTRLTVL.

On this clone: The junction does not match germline at one end; this may be a read error. The rearrangement links TRBV7-2 to TRBJ2-3; the match to TRBD2 covers 13 bases. The CDR3 spans 14 residues. CDR1 and CDR2 from the germline V gene are SGHTA and FQGNSA. The chain's CDR3 is CASSSTSGGRPFLF. In nucleotides, the CDR3 is TGTGCCAGCAGCTCGACTAGCGGGGGGCGCCCTTTTTTATTT. Variable domain in full (rest from reference TRBV7-2 and TRBJ2-3): GAGVSQSPSNKVTEKGKDVELRCDPISGHTALYWYRQSLGQGLEFLIYFQGNSAPDKSGLPSDRFSAERTGGSVSTLTIQRTQQEDSAVYLCASSSTSGGRPFLFGPGTRLTVL.

The rearrangement uses TRBV27 and TRBJ2-1; TRBD2 agrees at 8 bases. Germline V gene sequence: CDR1 MNHEY, CDR2 SMNVEV (reference sequence). The CDR3 is 14 residues long. V trimming: 6 bases; J trimming: 6 bases; junction bases outside the gene matches: 7. CDR3 loop: CASSFGGARNEQFF. The DNA for the CDR3 is TGTGCCAGCAGCTTCGGGGGGGCCCGCAATGAGCAGTTCTTC.

The chain couples TRBV19 to TRBJ2-7, with a possible D match to TRBD1 (5 bases). Germline CDR1 is LNHDA and CDR2 is SQIVND (reference sequence). The V gene lost 3 bases and the J gene lost 1 base, with 16 bases spanning the gap. There are 16 residues in the CDR3. The CDR3 coding sequence is TGTGCCAGTAGTATCACTTCGGGCAGGGCGTCCTACGAGCAGTACTTC. This codes for CASSITSGRASYEQYF. Drawing the rest from reference TRBV19 and TRBJ2-7, the complete variable domain is DGGITQSPKYLFRKEGQNVTLSCEQNLNHDAMYWYRQDPGQGLRLIYYSQIVNDFQKGDIAEGYSVSREKKESFPLTVTSAQKNPTAFYLCASSITSGRASYEQYFGPGTRLTVT.

This clone was detected once. The sample contains more than one DNA sequence encoding this CDR3. The V gene is TRBV30, the J gene TRBJ2-7; 7 bases are shared with TRBD2. The J segment lost 4 bases and the V segment lost 3 bases, leaving 0 bases of the junction unmatched. Germline values: CDR1 GTSNPN, CDR2 SVGIG (reference sequence). This CDR3 comprises 11 residues. The CDR3 spells CAWSGGYEQYF. Written as DNA, the CDR3 is TGTGCCTGGAGCGGGGGGTACGAGCAGTACTTC.

CDR3 sequence (DNA): TGTGCCAGCAGCGTAGCTCCGGGGGCTACGGACAGGGGTTTTAAGGTAGATGAAAAACTGTTTTTT. Translation gives CASSVAPGATDRGFKVDEKLFF. The rearrangement joins TRBV9 to TRBJ1-4, with 9 positions matching TRBD1. V shed 0 bases, J shed 6 bases, and the junction held 24 bases outside the gene matches. Germline CDR1 is SGDLS and CDR2 is YYNGEE. The CDR3 length is 22 residues. Filled out from reference TRBV9 and TRBJ1-4, the complete variable domain reads DSGVTQTPKHLITATGQRVTLRCSPRSGDLSVYWYQQSLDQGLQFLIQYYNGEERAKGNILERFSAQQFPDLHSELNLSSLELGDSALYFCASSVAPGATDRGFKVDEKLFFGSGTQLSVL.

J is TRBJ1-4 and V is TRBV7-9, with a tentative D call TRBD1 (6 bases). V was trimmed by 8 bases and J by 5 bases, leaving 18 bases between them. CDR1 is SEHNR and CDR2 is FQNEAQ in the germline V gene (reference sequence). The CDR3 runs 15 residues. CDR3 loop: CASSRGGSQNEKLFF. The CDR3 nucleotides read TGTGCCAGCTCCCGAGGGGGGTCCCAGAATGAAAAACTGTTTTTT.

The chain employs TRBV5-8 and TRBJ2-7; TRBD2 is a possible D gene (6 bases). From germline, CDR1 is SGHTS and CDR2 YDEGEE. The germline V and J ends were trimmed by 7 bases and 2 bases, with 10 bases remaining between them. This CDR3 has 12 amino acids. The DNA of the CDR3 is TGTGCCAGCGACGGGGGTACCTACGAGCAGTACTTC. Protein product: CASDGGTYEQYF. Drawing the rest from reference TRBV5-8 and TRBJ2-7, the complete variable domain is EAGVTQSPTHLIKTRGQQATLRCSPISGHTSVYWYQQALGLGLQFLLWYDEGEERNRGNFPPRFSGRQFPNYSSELNVNALELEDSALYLCASDGGTYEQYFGPGTRLTVT.

This clone was observed a few times. The chain links TRBV10-3 to TRBJ1-5; D remains unclear. The CDR3 is 13 amino acids. The V gene's germline CDR1 is ENHRY and CDR2 SYGVKD. V lost 6 bases, J lost 5 bases, and 11 bases lay in between. The CDR3 DNA reads as TGTGCCATCAGCGCCAATCCCTATCAGCCCCAGCATTTT. It encodes CAISANPYQPQHF.

The rearrangement uses TRBV12-3 or TRBV12-4 and TRBJ2-2; no reliable D call. This CDR3 contains 10 residues. V lost 8 bases and J lost 4, with 2 bases in between. In nucleotides, the CDR3 is TGTGCCAGCGGCACCGGGGAGCTGTTTTTT. This codes for CASGTGELFF.

This chain uses TRBV7-2 with TRBJ1-2; 8 positions match TRBD1. The CDR3 is 14 residues long. J gave up 8 bases and V 4 bases, and 9 bases lay outside the gene matches. The germline V gene encodes CDR1 SGHTA and CDR2 FQGNSA. The CDR3 spells CASSYPGTGNGYTF. The CDR3, as DNA: TGTGCCAGCAGCTACCCAGGGACAGGAAACGGCTACACCTTC.